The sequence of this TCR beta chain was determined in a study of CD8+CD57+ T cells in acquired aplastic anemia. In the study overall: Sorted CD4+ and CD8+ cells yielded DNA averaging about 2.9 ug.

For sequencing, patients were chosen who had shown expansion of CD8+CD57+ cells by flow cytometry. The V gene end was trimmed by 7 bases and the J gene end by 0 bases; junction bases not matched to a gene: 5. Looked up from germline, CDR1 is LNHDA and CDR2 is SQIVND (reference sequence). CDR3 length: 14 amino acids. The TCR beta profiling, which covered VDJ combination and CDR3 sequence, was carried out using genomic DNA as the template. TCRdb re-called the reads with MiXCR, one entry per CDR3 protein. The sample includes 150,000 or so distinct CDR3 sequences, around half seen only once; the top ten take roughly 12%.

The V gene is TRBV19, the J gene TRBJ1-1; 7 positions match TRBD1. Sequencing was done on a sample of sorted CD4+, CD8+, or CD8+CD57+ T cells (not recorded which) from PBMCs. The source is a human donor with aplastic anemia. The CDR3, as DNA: TGTGCCAGTACTCAGACAGGGATGAACACTGAAGCTTTCTTT. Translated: CASTQTGMNTEAFF.